This TCR beta chain was sequenced during a study of blood T cell repertoires in COVID-19. J lost 7 bases, V lost 4 bases, and 8 bases had no gene match. The CDR3 runs 16 residues. Looked up from germline, CDR1 is KGHDR and CDR2 is SFDVKD. In the source study's methods: Estimated nucleated cell counts came from reference gene primer amplification. TCRdb's copy holds only in-frame clones and misses some; the assay was immunoSEQ multiplex PCR. For V, J and clone size, that table is used; D and trimming come from the DNA. The repertoire includes about 57,000 clones, 79% of them detected once, and roughly 3% sits in the top ten.

The chain is built from TRBV24-1 and TRBJ2-2; 10 bases are shared with TRBD2. This receptor was taken from a man aged 60-69 years with acute or convalescent COVID-19. Sample: peripheral blood. The CDR3 DNA reads TGTGCCACCAGTGACCCTAGCGGGAGAAGAGACGGGGAGCTGTTTTTT. Residues: CATSDPSGRRDGELFF.